Sequencing of this T cell receptor beta chain was carried out in a study of shared clonotypes between healthy human individuals. Assay: immunoSEQ multiplex PCR; the TCRdb copy retains only in-frame clones and omits some. The repertoire consists of over 950,000 clones, with 77% occurring once and the leading ten covering over 0.8%. Points on this clone: Its antigen is as yet unknown.

Germline V CDR1 and CDR2: SGHRS, YFSETQ. Trimming removed 4 bases from V and 3 bases from J; junction bases left unmatched: 10. The CDR3 contains 15 residues. The study's findings and limits: Larger estimated richness was generally seen in naive subsets than in memory subsets.

Nashville, Tennessee was home to all donors, who were Caucasian adults. The sequence was obtained from a man in his late teens or twenties in good health. Some clones in this sample may be carry-over from other donors' samples. This chain uses TRBV5-1 with TRBJ2-7; 7 bases are shared with TRBD1. Sequenced: memory CD4+ T cells from PBMCs. Subset of the sample: CD45RA-negative fraction. CDR3 nucleotides: TGCGCCAGCAGCGAGTTCGGGACAGCTATCTACGAGCAGTACTTC. Translation: CASSEFGTAIYEQYF.